One and the same sample provided the 27 T cell receptor beta chains below, sequenced in a study of T cell responses to AZD1222 COVID-19 vaccine. Profiling relied on immunoSEQ multiplex PCR, and the TCRdb table lists in-frame clones only, not all of them. This sample yields some 98,000 clones, of which about 88% are seen a single time; roughly 15% belongs to the top ten. Sequenced here: peripheral blood, sampled 28 days after the second AZD1222 dose. All receptors derive from an adult who received the AZD1222 COVID-19 vaccine.

The J gene is TRBJ2-6, the V gene TRBV6-1, with D perhaps given as TRBD1 or TRBD2 (5 bases each). This CDR3 has 14 amino acids. Germline CDR1 is MNHNS and CDR2 is SASEGT. V lost 6 bases, J lost 0 bases, and 6 bases lay in between. The CDR3 coding sequence is TGTGCCAGCAGCGGGACCTCTGGGGCCAACGTCCTGACTTTC. This gives the protein CASSGTSGANVLTF.

This chain links TRBV5-4 with TRBJ2-3, with TRBD1 matching 7 bases. The J segment lost 4 bases and the V segment lost 4 bases, leaving 9 bases of the junction unmatched. CDR1 and CDR2 (germline): SGHNT, YYREEE (reference sequence). The CDR3 spans 15 residues. The CDR3 DNA sequence: TGTGCCAGCAGCCCCGACAGGGCCCTGGCAGATACGCAGTATTTT. Encoded protein: CASSPDRALADTQYF.

V usage is TRBV6-1 and J usage is TRBJ1-2; D remains unclear. The CDR3 is 11 amino acids. The germline CDR1 and CDR2 sequences are MNHNS and SASEGT. V was cut by 3 bases and J by 4 bases, with 3 bases left in between. CDR3 DNA: TGTGCCAGCAGTGACAGCTATGGCTACACCTTC. It encodes CASSDSYGYTF.

This clone occurred once. The CDR3 is CASSESGTSPDEQFF. CDR3 nucleotides: TGTGCCAGCAGTGAATCCGGGACTAGCCCGGATGAGCAGTTCTTC. V usage is TRBV2 and J usage is TRBJ2-1, with 9 bases identical to TRBD2. Germline values: CDR1 SNHLY, CDR2 FYNNEI. The CDR3 covers 15 residues. The V gene end was trimmed by 2 bases and the J gene end by 8 bases; junction bases not matched to a gene: 7.

The V call is TRBV30, the J call TRBJ1-1; tentative D call: TRBD1 (6 bases). The CDR3 has 13 residues. Germline CDR1 is GTSNPN and CDR2 is SVGIG (reference sequence). V was clipped by 0 bases and J by 10 bases, with 15 bases between them. The CDR3 spells CAWSVAGALGAFF. CDR3 in DNA: TGTGCCTGGAGTGTAGCGGGGGCGCTTGGAGCTTTCTTT.

The J gene is TRBJ1-4, the V gene TRBV6-2 or TRBV6-3, with TRBD1 matching over 7 bases. V lost 3 bases, J lost 6 bases, and 4 bases stayed unmatched. Germline CDR1 reads MNHEY; CDR2 reads SVGEGT. This CDR3 region has 14 residues. The CDR3 sequence is CASSYAGGDEKLFF. The CDR3 DNA reads TGTGCCAGCAGTTATGCAGGGGGGGATGAAAAACTGTTTTTT.

The chain carries TRBV5-1 and TRBJ1-2; the D is unclear. V gave up 0 bases and J gave up 3 bases, with 24 bases separating them. Germline CDR1 SGHRS, CDR2 YFSETQ. The CDR3 is 19 amino acids. CDR3 coding DNA: TGCGCCAGCAGCTTGGGATTTTCCGTGTCGGAAATCCCCGACTATGGCTACACCTTC. Translation: CASSLGFSVSEIPDYGYTF.

By share, this clone ranks as medium-sized. The chain is built from TRBV6-4 and TRBJ2-2; D remains ambiguous. From germline, CDR1 is MRHNA and CDR2 SNTAGT. The germline V and J ends were trimmed by 3 bases and 3 bases, with 5 bases remaining between them. The CDR3 has 13 residues. The CDR3 DNA reads as TGTGCCAGCAGTGATGGGGACACCGGGGAGCTGTTTTTT. Its protein product is CASSDGDTGELFF.

A few counts support this clone. This chain joins TRBV7-9 and TRBJ1-2; a weak D match, TRBD1 (5 bases). The V and J ends lost 5 bases and 3 bases respectively, with 10 bases between them. Germline CDR1 reads SEHNR; CDR2 reads FQNEAQ (reference sequence). The CDR3 has 13 amino acids. CDR3 loop: CASSQQTDYGYTF. In DNA, the CDR3 is TGTGCCAGCAGCCAGCAGACAGACTATGGCTACACCTTC. The entire variable domain, with the rest obtained from reference TRBV7-9 and TRBJ1-2, is as follows: DTGVSQNPRHKITKRGQNVTFRCDPISEHNRLYWYRQTLGQGPEFLTYFQNEAQLEKSRLLSDRFSAERPKGSFSTLEIQRTEQGDSAMYLCASSQQTDYGYTFGSGTRLTVV.

The chain combines TRBV21-1 with TRBJ1-2. TRBV21-1 has pseudogene status. The CDR3 totals 13 residues. CDR3 region: CASSKSCNYGYTF. CDR3 DNA sequence: TGTGCCAGCAGCAAATCGTGCAACTATGGCTACACCTTC.

The genes are TRBV3-1 (or the pseudogene TRBV3-2) and TRBJ2-5, with a tentative D call TRBD2 (6 bases). The CDR3 totals 13 residues. Trimming cost V 4 bases and J 4 bases, with 10 bases left between them. Germline V gene sequence: CDR1 LGHDT, CDR2 YNNKEL (reference sequence). As DNA, the CDR3 is TGTGCCAGCAGCCGGCGGGGCGCAGAGACCCAGTACTTC. Encoded protein: CASSRRGAETQYF.

This chain connects TRBV28 to TRBJ2-7; 13 bases are a match to TRBD2. The germline V gene encodes CDR1 MDHEN and CDR2 SYDVKM. The CDR3 has 17 amino acids. V lost 1 base and J lost 9; bases outside the gene matches: 12. In DNA, the CDR3 is TGTGCCAGCAGTTTATCCTCCTGGACTAGCGGGAGTCTATGGCAGTACTTC. Protein product: CASSLSSWTSGSLWQYF.

The chain couples TRBV5-1 to TRBJ2-7; TRBD1 might be the D (6 bases). The CDR3 is 15 residues long. Trimming removed 2 bases from V and 5 bases from J, with 17 bases in between. Germline values: CDR1 SGHRS, CDR2 YFSETQ. CDR3 residues: CASSFSRGIMNEQYF. The CDR3 DNA sequence: TGCGCCAGCAGCTTTAGCAGGGGAATAATGAACGAGCAGTACTTC.

This clone has just one count. The chain is built from TRBV19 and TRBJ2-1; D remains ambiguous. V gave up 4 bases and J gave up 0 bases, with 10 bases separating them. Germline lookup yields CDR1 LNHDA and CDR2 SQIVND (reference sequence). The length of the CDR3 is 15 residues. CDR3 residues: CASSTLPISYNEQFF. The CDR3, as DNA: TGTGCCAGTAGTACGCTACCAATCTCCTACAATGAGCAGTTCTTC.

This chain links TRBV7-4 with TRBJ2-5; TRBD1 might be the D (7 bases). V was clipped by 5 bases and J by 3 bases, with 13 bases between them. Germline lookup yields CDR1 SGHVT and CDR2 SQSDAQ. The CDR3 totals 14 residues. The CDR3 region is CASSRRDSKETQYF. Written as DNA, the CDR3 is TGTGCCAGCAGCAGGCGGGACAGTAAAGAGACCCAGTACTTC.

In the case of this clone: Distinct nucleotide sequences in the sample also encode this CDR3. The chain combines TRBV24-1 with TRBJ1-1; 8 nucleotides agree with TRBD1. J was trimmed by 3 bases and V by 3 bases; bases with no gene match: 2. Germline values: CDR1 KGHDR, CDR2 SFDVKD. The length of the CDR3 is 14 residues. The CDR3, as DNA: TGTGCCACCAGTGATACAGGGGGTCACACTGAAGCTTTCTTT. Protein: CATSDTGGHTEAFF.

V and J are TRBV5-1 and TRBJ1-1; no reliable D call. CDR1 is SGHRS and CDR2 is YFSETQ in the germline V gene. V lost 1 base, J lost 7 bases, and 8 bases lay in between. This CDR3 is built from 12 residues. CDR3: CASSLRENEAFF. CDR3 sequence (DNA): TGCGCCAGCAGCTTGCGGGAGAATGAAGCTTTCTTT. Combining the CDR3 with reference TRBV5-1 and TRBJ1-1 gives the whole variable domain KAGVTQTPRYLIKTRGQQVTLSCSPISGHRSVSWYQQTPGQGLQFLFEYFSETQRNKGNFPGRFSGRQFSNSRSEMNVSTLELGDSALYLCASSLRENEAFFGQGTRLTVV.

The V and J genes are TRBV25-1 and TRBJ1-2; the D is unclear. Germline lookup yields CDR1 MGHDK and CDR2 SYGVNS. V was cut by 1 base and J by 3 bases, with 6 bases left in between. The CDR3 spans 13 residues. The CDR3 sequence is CASSEFRDYGYTF. The CDR3, as DNA: TGTGCCAGCAGTGAATTTAGGGACTATGGCTACACCTTC.

The genes are TRBV30 and TRBJ1-1; D remains unclear. The CDR3 is 12 amino acids. Germline V gives CDR1 GTSNPN, CDR2 SVGIG (reference sequence). V was shortened by 2 bases and J by 0 bases, with 4 bases between the two germline ends. CDR3 nucleotide sequence: TGTGCCTGGAGTCGAATGAACACTGAAGCTTTCTTT. It specifies CAWSRMNTEAFF.

This clone appeared a few times. V usage is TRBV24-1 and J usage is TRBJ1-3, with D perhaps TRBD1 (6 bases). Trimming stripped 6 bases from V and 0 bases from J, with 29 bases between. Germline V lookup: CDR1 KGHDR, CDR2 SFDVKD. The length of the CDR3 is 21 residues. CDR3 coding DNA: TGTGCCACCAGTCATCCTAAGGGGGTAGTTTCAGGGGCGACCTCTGGAAACACCATATATTTT. This gives the protein CATSHPKGVVSGATSGNTIYF.

This clone has a single count. The V and J genes are TRBV28 and TRBJ2-7, with D maybe TRBD1 (5 bases). The CDR3 extends over 15 amino acids. V gave up 9 bases and J gave up 3 bases, with 21 bases separating them. The germline V gene encodes CDR1 MDHEN and CDR2 SYDVKM. The CDR3 here is CASSSEGAALYEQYF. CDR3 DNA sequence: TGTGCCAGTTCGAGTGAAGGGGCAGCCCTCTACGAGCAGTACTTC.

This rearrangement joins TRBV28 to TRBJ1-4; possible D gene TRBD1, 6 bases. V was cut by 4 bases and J by 0 bases, with 9 bases left in between. The germline V gene has CDR1 MDHEN and CDR2 SYDVKM. The CDR3 has 15 amino acids. Written as DNA, the CDR3 is TGTGCCAGCAGTTCGGCAGGGGCAACTAATGAAAAACTGTTTTTT. It yields the protein CASSSAGATNEKLFF.

The genes are TRBV30 and TRBJ2-7; D may be TRBD1 (7 bases). The CDR3 is 14 amino acids. V was clipped by 4 bases and J by 1 base, with 14 bases between them. The germline V gene encodes CDR1 GTSNPN and CDR2 SVGIG (reference sequence). This CDR3 reads CAWKGQGGSYEQYF. The CDR3 region has the DNA TGTGCCTGGAAGGGGCAGGGGGGTTCCTACGAGCAGTACTTC.

The chain recombines TRBV5-4 with TRBJ2-6; maybe TRBD2 (5 bases). Germline loops: CDR1 SGHNT, CDR2 YYREEE (reference sequence). V was cut by 10 bases and J by 0 bases, with 17 bases left in between. This CDR3 is built from 16 residues. CDR3 region: CAVSGGGTSGANVLTF. The CDR3 DNA reads TGTGCCGTGTCGGGTGGAGGTACCTCTGGGGCCAACGTCCTGACTTTC.

This clone was seen a single time. The chain joins TRBV7-3 to TRBJ2-3; 7 positions match TRBD2. Germline V gene sequence: CDR1 SGHTA, CDR2 FQGTGA. The length of the CDR3 is 14 residues. V gave up 4 bases and J gave up 3 bases; unmatched junction bases: 4. This CDR3 reads CASSYSGPTDTQYF. The DNA of the CDR3 is TGTGCCAGCAGCTATAGCGGGCCGACAGATACGCAGTATTTT.

This clone was detected a few times. This chain joins TRBV7-9 and TRBJ1-1; a weak D match, TRBD1 (5 bases). Germline V gene lookup returns CDR1 SEHNR and CDR2 FQNEAQ (reference sequence). V was trimmed by 5 bases and J by 4 bases, leaving 14 bases between them. The CDR3 is 14 amino acids. The CDR3 here is CASSARDRSTEAFF. In DNA, the CDR3 is TGTGCCAGCAGCGCCCGGGACCGGAGCACTGAAGCTTTCTTT.

The chain is built from TRBV4-1 and TRBJ1-5; TRBD1 matches 9 bases. V shed 3 bases, J shed 7 bases, and the junction held 7 bases outside the gene matches. From germline, CDR1 is MGHRA and CDR2 YSYEKL. The CDR3 sequence is 15 residues long. DNA of the CDR3: TGCGCCAGCAGCCAGACAAGACAGGGGGGACAGCCCCAGCATTTT. Its translation: CASSQTRQGGQPQHF.